A selection of T cell receptor beta chains follows, all from one sample in a study of T cell responses to AZD1222 COVID-19 vaccine. Clones were sequenced by immunoSEQ multiplex PCR, and TCRdb holds only the in-frame ones, with some missing. The table has about 120,000 clones, roughly 93% seen once; the top ten hold more than 1.5%. Specimen: peripheral blood, collected 28 days after the second AZD1222 dose. All receptors derive from an adult who received the AZD1222 COVID-19 vaccine. CDR3s include the opening cysteine and the closing phenylalanine or tryptophan. D genes are given only for firm matches. Clone size is shown for a subset of rows, as once, few, many or a class of expanded clone.

clone_size	v_call	j_call	d_call	cdr3_aa	cdr3_nt
once	TRBV27	TRBJ1-6	NA	CASSLYGQANSPLHF	TGTGCCAGCAGTTTATACGGTCAGGCTAATTCACCCCTCCACTTT
NA	TRBV11-1	TRBJ2-7	NA	CASSIRDGSYEQYF	TGTGCCAGCAGCATAAGGGACGGCTCCTACGAGCAGTACTTC
NA	TRBV7-2	TRBJ2-1	NA	CASSLGQHNEQFF	TGTGCCAGCAGCTTAGGACAGCACAATGAGCAGTTCTTC
NA	TRBV28	TRBJ2-7	TRBD1	CASSGQGSQRYYEQYF	TGTGCCAGCAGTGGACAGGGAAGTCAACGCTACTACGAGCAGTACTTC
NA	TRBV5-1	TRBJ2-5	NA	CASSSGGPGETQYF	TGCGCCAGCTCGAGCGGAGGTCCGGGGGAGACCCAGTACTTC
NA	TRBV18	TRBJ2-5	NA	CASSPVAGYYQETQYF	TGTGCCAGCTCACCTGTGGCGGGGTACTACCAAGAGACCCAGTACTTC
NA	TRBV6-6	TRBJ2-2	NA	CASSPSIALPGELFF	TGTGCCAGCAGTCCCTCCATCGCCTTGCCAGGGGAGCTGTTTTTT
once	TRBV6-5	TRBJ1-1	NA	CASSYSGVNTEAFF	TGTGCCAGCAGTTACTCTGGGGTGAACACTGAAGCTTTCTTT
NA	TRBV3-1/TRBV3-2	TRBJ2-4	TRBD2	CASSQEGGAGSSPILLAKNIQYF	TGTGCCAGCAGCCAAGAGGGAGGAGCGGGAAGCTCCCCCATACTCTTAGCCAAAAACATTCAGTACTTC
NA	TRBV28	TRBJ2-2	TRBD1	CASTRLQGAGELFF	TGTGCCAGCACCCGGTTACAGGGGGCCGGGGAGCTGTTTTTT
few	TRBV5-4	TRBJ1-2	NA	CASSFDGEGYGYTF	TGTGCCAGCAGCTTCGATGGGGAGGGCTATGGCTACACCTTC
NA	TRBV28	TRBJ2-5	TRBD1	CASSLFPTGGETQYF	TGTGCCAGCAGTTTATTCCCTACAGGGGGAGAGACCCAGTACTTC
NA	TRBV7-9	TRBJ2-1	NA	CASSPPGTSSYNEQFF	TGTGCCAGCAGTCCGCCTGGGACGAGCTCCTACAATGAGCAGTTCTTC
few	TRBV7-9	TRBJ2-2	NA	CASSSKGIVTNTGELFF	TGTGCCAGCAGCTCTAAGGGTATCGTTACGAACACCGGGGAGCTGTTTTTT
NA	TRBV5-1	TRBJ2-1	NA	CASSSGVGNSYNEQFF	TGCGCCAGCAGCTCCGGAGTAGGGAACTCCTACAATGAGCAGTTCTTC
NA	TRBV6-5	TRBJ1-6	NA	CASSPISYNSPLHF	TGTGCCAGCAGCCCGATTTCCTATAATTCACCCCTCCACTTT
NA	TRBV15	TRBJ1-2	TRBD1	CATSRGQGAGGYTF	TGTGCCACCAGCAGAGGACAGGGGGCGGGTGGCTACACCTTC
NA	TRBV11-1	TRBJ1-1	NA	CASSPPGGTEAFF	TGTGCCAGCAGTCCCCCCGGGGGCACTGAAGCTTTCTTT
NA	TRBV9	TRBJ2-7	TRBD2	CASSEGLAGGIYEQYF	TGTGCCAGCAGCGAGGGACTAGCGGGAGGGATTTACGAGCAGTACTTC
once	TRBV5-1	TRBJ2-3	TRBD1	CASSREGAGGPDTQYF	TGCGCCAGCAGCCGCGAAGGGGCAGGGGGCCCAGATACGCAGTATTTT
NA	TRBV7-9	TRBJ2-7	TRBD2	CASSRFGLVYEQYF	TGTGCCAGCAGCCGGTTCGGACTAGTCTACGAGCAGTACTTC
NA	TRBV5-6	TRBJ1-2	NA	CASSPRTGYGYTF	TGTGCCAGCAGCCCCCGGACGGGCTATGGCTACACCTTC
once	TRBV28	TRBJ1-1	NA	CASSLFGIGSEAFF	TGTGCCAGCAGTTTGTTCGGGATTGGCAGCGAAGCTTTCTTT
NA	TRBV5-1	TRBJ1-4	NA	CASSLAQGNEKLFF	TGCGCCAGCAGCTTGGCACAGGGTAATGAAAAACTGTTTTTT
NA	TRBV10-1	TRBJ2-2	NA	CASSENTGELFF	TGCGCCAGCTCTGAGAACACCGGGGAGCTGTTTTTT
NA	TRBV19	TRBJ1-5	TRBD1	CASIPTGFGQPQHF	TGTGCCAGTATCCCGACAGGGTTTGGGCAGCCCCAGCATTTT
few	TRBV2	TRBJ2-1	TRBD2	CASSDGILAGVGEQFF	TGTGCCAGCAGTGATGGCATACTAGCGGGAGTCGGTGAGCAGTTCTTC
NA	TRBV19	TRBJ2-1	NA	CASSILEGGQFF	TGTGCCAGTAGTATACTCGAGGGCGGGCAGTTCTTC
NA	TRBV2	TRBJ2-1	NA	CASSGSYNEQFF	TGTGCCAGCAGCGGCTCCTACAATGAGCAGTTCTTC
NA	TRBV27	TRBJ1-2	NA	CASSPFRAGRLPLGGGGYTF	TGTGCCAGCAGTCCATTTCGAGCAGGGCGACTACCACTAGGAGGGGGAGGCTACACCTTC
once	TRBV7-8	TRBJ1-6	TRBD1	CASSRDRGPLHF	TGTGCCAGCAGCAGGGACAGGGGGCCCCTCCACTTT
NA	TRBV19	TRBJ1-5	NA	CASNGRSVYQPQHF	TGTGCCAGTAATGGGAGGTCGGTTTATCAGCCCCAGCATTTT
NA	TRBV5-4	TRBJ1-3	NA	CASSLTGRGNTIYF	TGTGCCAGCAGCTTGACAGGGAGAGGAAACACCATATATTTT
few	TRBV9	TRBJ1-2	NA	CASSVEGHSYGYTF	TGTGCCAGCAGCGTAGAAGGACACAGTTATGGCTACACCTTC
NA	TRBV27	TRBJ2-2	NA	CASSLYPRAFTGELFF	TGTGCCAGCAGTTTATACCCCAGGGCCTTCACCGGGGAGCTGTTTTTT
NA	TRBV28	TRBJ2-3	TRBD2	CASSPRLAGGPLTDTQYF	TGTGCCAGCAGTCCAAGACTAGCGGGAGGGCCTCTGACAGATACGCAGTATTTT
NA	TRBV18	TRBJ2-1	TRBD2	CASSPPLAGTYNEQFF	TGTGCCAGCTCACCACCCCTAGCGGGGACCTACAATGAGCAGTTCTTC
NA	TRBV27	TRBJ1-2	NA	CASRAGSEANYGYTF	TGTGCCAGCAGGGCAGGGAGCGAAGCTAACTATGGCTACACCTTC
once	TRBV12-3/TRBV12-4	TRBJ1-3	NA	CASSFSTGNTIYF	TGTGCCAGCAGTTTCTCAACTGGAAACACCATATATTTT
NA	TRBV2	TRBJ2-6	NA	CASREGATGANVLTF	TGTGCCAGCAGGGAGGGGGCAACTGGGGCCAACGTCCTGACTTTC
NA	TRBV19	TRBJ1-4	TRBD1	CASSINSGQLNEKLFF	TGTGCCAGTAGTATAAATTCGGGACAGCTCAATGAAAAACTGTTTTTT
NA	TRBV6-5	TRBJ1-4	NA	CASTDSTNEKLFF	TGTGCCAGCACGGACTCAACTAATGAAAAACTGTTTTTT
NA	TRBV6-1	TRBJ1-1	NA	CASSDSTGIVEAFF	TGTGCCAGCAGTGATTCGACAGGTATAGTTGAAGCTTTCTTT
NA	TRBV11-2	TRBJ1-1	NA	CASSSQVMNTEAFF	TGTGCCAGCAGCTCACAGGTCATGAACACTGAAGCTTTCTTT
NA	TRBV7-3	TRBJ2-7	TRBD1	CASSPRPGQLYEQYF	TGTGCCAGCAGCCCAAGACCGGGACAGTTGTACGAGCAGTACTTC
NA	TRBV19	TRBJ1-1	TRBD1	CASYRYRGKSTEAFF	TGTGCCAGTTACCGGTACAGGGGAAAGAGCACTGAAGCTTTCTTT
NA	TRBV27	TRBJ2-1	TRBD2	CASSFDLAGGNEQFF	TGTGCCAGCAGTTTTGACCTAGCGGGAGGCAATGAGCAGTTCTTC
NA	TRBV28	TRBJ1-4	TRBD1	CASSTTGTDNEKLFF	TGTGCCAGCAGTACCACCGGGACAGATAATGAAAAACTGTTTTTT
NA	TRBV30	TRBJ1-2	NA	CAWRGGYGYTF	TGTGCCTGGAGAGGGGGCTATGGCTACACCTTC
NA	TRBV18	TRBJ2-7	NA	CASSLTGVGFEQYF	TGTGCCAGCTCCCTGACCGGGGTGGGGTTCGAGCAGTACTTC
NA	TRBV15	TRBJ2-3	NA	CATSRSGLWDTQYF	TGTGCCACCAGCAGAAGTGGGTTGTGGGATACGCAGTATTTT
NA	TRBV9	TRBJ2-7	TRBD1	CASSVGGTGLPYEQYF	TGTGCCAGCAGCGTAGGGGGGACAGGACTACCCTACGAGCAGTACTTC
NA	TRBV5-6	TRBJ1-2	NA	CASSLGRNYGYTF	TGTGCCAGCAGCTTGGGCAGAAACTATGGCTACACCTTC
NA	TRBV4-2	TRBJ1-2	NA	CASSQGREGIKDYGYTF	TGTGCCAGCAGCCAAGGTCGAGAAGGGATCAAGGACTATGGCTACACCTTC
NA	TRBV6-6	TRBJ1-2	TRBD1	CASSEDRAYGYTF	TGTGCCAGCAGTGAGGACAGGGCCTATGGCTACACCTTC
NA	TRBV6-5	TRBJ2-2	TRBD1	CASNPGQGTFGELFF	TGTGCCAGCAACCCGGGACAGGGAACATTCGGGGAGCTGTTTTTT
NA	TRBV3-1/TRBV3-2	TRBJ2-7	NA	CASSYSGTGRREQYF	TGTGCCAGCAGCTATTCCGGGACTGGGCGGCGGGAGCAGTACTTC
NA	TRBV19	TRBJ1-5	NA	CASQPLSGRSTGNQPQHF	TGTGCCAGCCAACCATTATCCGGCAGATCGACGGGAAATCAGCCCCAGCATTTT
NA	TRBV30	TRBJ1-1	NA	CAWSVKGYTEAFF	TGTGCCTGGAGTGTGAAGGGGTACACTGAAGCTTTCTTT